The next 28 T cell receptor beta chains were all read from a single sample in a study of cytomegalovirus exposure and HLA in healthy donors. Vbeta (60) and Jbeta (13) primers were used in the PCR. Profiling relied on immunoSEQ multiplex PCR, and the TCRdb table lists in-frame clones only, not all of them. This sample has 200,000 or so clones; 65% to 85% occur once, and the top ten carry 5% to 6%. The sample comprised PBMCs. These receptors came from a woman aged 25 to 45 in good health and CMV-seropositive.

The rearrangement links TRBV5-1 to TRBJ2-7; 13 bases fit TRBD2. This CDR3 is 15 amino acids long. Germline V CDR1 and CDR2: SGHRS, YFSETQ. V was clipped by 4 bases and J by 6 bases; unmatched bases: 7. CDR3: CASSHGLAGEGEQYF. The CDR3 nucleotides are TGCGCCAGCAGCCACGGACTAGCGGGAGAAGGCGAGCAGTACTTC.

J is TRBJ1-3 and V is TRBV28; a possible D gene is TRBD1 (5 bases). CDR3 size: 15 residues. The germline CDR1 and CDR2 sequences are MDHEN and SYDVKM. Trimming pared 2 bases from V and 2 bases from J, leaving 10 bases between. CDR3 region: CASSLPTGAGNTIYF. CDR3 in DNA: TGTGCCAGCAGTTTACCTACGGGGGCTGGAAACACCATATATTTT.

This clone appeared a few times. J is TRBJ2-4 and V is TRBV11-2; 9 nucleotides match TRBD1. The CDR3 is 15 amino acids. Germline V gene lookup returns CDR1 SGHAT and CDR2 FQNNGV. J was trimmed by 10 bases and V by 2 bases; bases with no gene match: 9. CDR3 sequence (DNA): TGTGCCAGCAGCTTAAACCGGGACAGGGTCGGGATTCAGTACTTC. Protein: CASSLNRDRVGIQYF. Supplemented by reference TRBV11-2 and TRBJ2-4, the full variable domain reads EAGVAQSPRYKIIEKRQSVAFWCNPISGHATLYWYQQILGQGPKLLIQFQNNGVVDDSQLPKDRFSAERLKGVDSTLKIQPAKLEDSAVYLCASSLNRDRVGIQYFGAGTRLSVL.

The rearrangement uses TRBV7-8 and TRBJ2-7; 7 bases align to TRBD1. V was clipped by 5 bases and J by 2 bases; unmatched bases: 6. The CDR3 contains 14 residues. Per the germline V gene, CDR1 is SGHVS and CDR2 is FQNEAQ. The CDR3 here is CASSTTGNAYEQYF. The CDR3 coding sequence is TGTGCCAGCAGCACGACAGGGAACGCCTACGAGCAGTACTTC.

This clone was recorded once. V and J are TRBV18 and TRBJ2-5; D uncertain. Trimming left V 2 bases short and J 6 bases short, with 7 bases between. The CDR3 consists of 12 residues. Germline CDR1 and CDR2: KGHSH and LQKENI. The CDR3 here is CASSPEEKTQYF. CDR3 sequence (DNA): TGTGCCAGCTCACCAGAGGAAAAGACCCAGTACTTC.

The chain couples TRBV12-5 to TRBJ2-3, with D possibly TRBD1 on 6 matching bases. Trimming left V 5 bases short and J 1 base short, with 10 bases between. The CDR3 has 14 residues. Per the germline V gene, CDR1 is LGHNT and CDR2 is FRNRAP. The CDR3 loop reads CASGADSGTDTQYF. Here the CDR3 DNA reads TGTGCTAGTGGTGCGGACAGTGGCACAGATACGCAGTATTTT.

Note on this clone: Other DNA sequences in this specimen translate into the identical CDR3. J is TRBJ2-2 and V is TRBV7-9; D is perhaps TRBD1 (7 bases). The CDR3 is made up of 17 amino acids. The V end was cut by 5 bases, the J end by 0 bases, with 16 bases between. CDR1 and CDR2 (germline): SEHNR, FQNEAQ (reference sequence). The CDR3 DNA reads as TGTGCCAGCAGCACCCCTGGAGGGGGCGCGAACACCGGGGAGCTGTTTTTT. It specifies CASSTPGGGANTGELFF.

This chain uses TRBV6-5 with TRBJ2-1, with 12 bases identical to TRBD2. Germline CDR1 and CDR2: MNHEY and SVGAGI. The CDR3 runs to 14 residues. With 8 bases clipped from V and 8 bases from J, the junction kept 7 bases outside the gene matches. Here the CDR3 reads CASRRLAGDYEQFF. CDR3 DNA: TGTGCCAGCCGAAGACTAGCGGGGGATTATGAGCAGTTCTTC.

V gene TRBV5-1 combines with J gene TRBJ1-3, with D hard to call. The CDR3 totals 17 residues. Germline values: CDR1 SGHRS, CDR2 YFSETQ. The V gene lost 3 bases and the J gene lost 0 bases, with 16 bases spanning the gap. The DNA for the CDR3 is TGCGCCAGCAGCTCGACATTGGGTAAAAGCTCTGGAAACACCATATATTTT. Translation: CASSSTLGKSSGNTIYF.

This chain uses TRBV27 with TRBJ2-1; 9 bases align to TRBD1. Germline values: CDR1 MNHEY, CDR2 SMNVEV (reference sequence). The J segment lost 6 bases and the V segment lost 6 bases, leaving 0 bases of the junction unmatched. The CDR3 has 12 residues. The CDR3 loop reads CASRTGGNEQFF. In DNA form, the CDR3 reads TGTGCCAGCAGGACAGGGGGCAATGAGCAGTTCTTC.

V and J are TRBV10-1 and TRBJ2-1; TRBD2 might be the D (7 bases). Germline-derived CDR1 and CDR2 are WNHNN and SYGVQD (reference sequence). Trimming took 3 bases from V and 13 from J, leaving 13 bases between them. The CDR3 sequence is 12 residues long. CDR3 nucleotide sequence: TGCGCCAGCAGTGAACAGGGAGGGGGACAGTTCTTC. This encodes CASSEQGGGQFF.

J is TRBJ1-6 and V is TRBV19; D is undetermined. The CDR3 contains 16 residues. Germline lookup yields CDR1 LNHDA and CDR2 SQIVND (reference sequence). V lost 3 bases to trimming and J lost 10 bases, with 19 bases between them. CDR3 DNA: TGTGCCAGTAGTATTCGAGGAGGGAGGGAGGAATCACCCCTCCACTTT. Amino acids: CASSIRGGREESPLHF.

This clone was seen a single time. The rearrangement uses TRBV11-2 and TRBJ2-1; 7 bases are shared with TRBD2. CDR3 length equals 14 residues. CDR1 is SGHAT, CDR2 FQNNGV, per germline. The J segment lost 7 bases and the V segment lost 4 bases, leaving 7 bases of the junction unmatched. The CDR3 sequence: CASSSNERGNEQFF. CDR3 coding DNA: TGTGCCAGCAGCTCCAATGAGCGGGGTAATGAGCAGTTCTTC.

The rearrangement links TRBV15 to TRBJ2-1; D remains unclear. Trimming left V 1 base short and J 8 bases short, with 9 bases between. Germline lookup yields CDR1 LNHNV and CDR2 YYDKDF (reference sequence). The CDR3 sequence is 13 residues long. The CDR3 here is CATSRGSADEQFF. In nucleotides, the CDR3 is TGTGCCACCAGCAGAGGTTCGGCGGATGAGCAGTTCTTC.

The chain joins TRBV14 to TRBJ1-1; D is possibly TRBD1 (6 bases). The CDR3 spans 14 residues. In germline, CDR1 is SGHDN, CDR2 FVKESK. Trimming removed 4 bases at V and 1 base at J, with 10 bases between. CDR3 protein: CASSLKTGNTEAFF. The DNA of the CDR3 is TGTGCCAGCAGCCTTAAGACAGGGAACACTGAAGCTTTCTTT.

This chain uses TRBV9 with TRBJ2-3, with D possibly TRBD1 on 5 matching bases. Deletions cut 0 bases from V and 4 bases from J, with 12 bases between. Germline values: CDR1 SGDLS, CDR2 YYNGEE. The CDR3 covers 15 residues. Here the CDR3 DNA reads TGTGCCAGCAGCGTAGTAGGGGTTTCTGCAGATACGCAGTATTTT. The encoded protein is CASSVVGVSADTQYF.

The CDR3 loop is CASSTERGTEAFF. The CDR3 bases are TGTGCCAGCAGCACCGAACGGGGCACTGAAGCTTTCTTT. The chain couples TRBV11-2 to TRBJ1-1; D is unclear. V lost 5 bases and J lost 4, with 11 bases in between. The CDR3 is 13 amino acids. The germline CDR1 and CDR2 sequences are SGHAT and FQNNGV.

The rearrangement uses TRBV5-1 and TRBJ1-1, with 9 bases fitting TRBD1. Germline trimming cut 3 bases from V and 1 base from J; bases unmatched to any gene: 1. This CDR3 spans 14 amino acids. Germline lookup yields CDR1 SGHRS and CDR2 YFSETQ. CDR3: CASSSTGGNTEAFF. The CDR3 bases are TGCGCCAGCAGCTCGACAGGGGGGAACACTGAAGCTTTCTTT.

As to this clone: One junction end does not reproduce the germline sequence, and a read error may be involved. This chain connects TRBV28 to TRBJ2-7; D is possibly TRBD2 (5 bases). The CDR3 has 14 residues. CDR1 and CDR2 (germline): MDHEN, SYDVKM. The CDR3 reads CASSFERAGYAQYF. As DNA, the CDR3 is TGTGCCAGCAGTTTTGAGAGGGCCGGGTACGCGCAGTACTTC.

The J gene is TRBJ2-7, the V gene TRBV27; 7 bases agree with TRBD2. J gave up 2 bases and V 3 bases, and 4 bases lay outside the gene matches. Germline CDR1 is MNHEY and CDR2 is SMNVEV (reference sequence). CDR3 length: 14 amino acids. CDR3 protein: CASSLGTTTYEQYF. For the CDR3, the DNA is TGTGCCAGCAGTTTGGGGACTACAACCTACGAGCAGTACTTC.

The V gene is TRBV6-6, the J gene TRBJ2-2; TRBD2 matches 8 bases. Germline CDR1 and CDR2: MNHNY and SVGAGI (reference sequence). This CDR3 is built from 13 residues. The V segment lost 7 bases and the J segment 6 bases; nucleotides outside the gene matches: 4. CDR3 nucleotide sequence: TGTGCCAGCAAACCGGGGGGGGCCGGGGAGCTGTTTTTT. Its translation is CASKPGGAGELFF.

V is TRBV2 and J is TRBJ2-7; tentatively, D is TRBD2 (5 bases). Looked up from germline, CDR1 is SNHLY and CDR2 is FYNNEI. Trimming took 7 bases from V and 5 from J, leaving 6 bases between them. This CDR3 is built from 10 residues. The DNA for the CDR3 is TGTGCCAGCACCGGGAACGAGCAGTACTTC. This gives the protein CASTGNEQYF.

This rearrangement joins TRBV2 to TRBJ2-2, with TRBD2 matching over 10 bases. Germline V CDR1 and CDR2: SNHLY, FYNNEI. Germline trimming cut 2 bases from V and 5 bases from J; bases unmatched to any gene: 8. The CDR3 sequence is 17 residues long. CDR3 protein: CASSESATSGLTGELFF. CDR3 nucleotides: TGTGCCAGCAGTGAATCGGCGACTAGCGGGCTTACCGGGGAGCTGTTTTTT.

The chain joins TRBV27 to TRBJ1-5, with a weak D call TRBD1 (6 bases). This CDR3 region has 14 residues. Germline loops: CDR1 MNHEY, CDR2 SMNVEV (reference sequence). Trimming removed 2 bases from V and 2 bases from J, with 7 bases in between. The CDR3, as DNA: TGTGCCAGCAGTTTAAGGACAGGCAATCAGCCCCAGCATTTT. This codes for CASSLRTGNQPQHF.

The J gene is TRBJ2-5, the V gene TRBV5-6, with D possibly being TRBD2 (6 bases). The CDR3 runs to 16 residues. The V and J ends lost 1 base and 4 bases respectively, with 17 bases between them. The germline gives CDR1 SGHDT, CDR2 YYEEEE. CDR3: CASSLIRDWDSETQYF. The CDR3 DNA is TGTGCCAGCAGCTTGATCCGGGACTGGGATTCAGAGACCCAGTACTTC.

V is TRBV6-6 and J is TRBJ2-3; no definite D call. V lost 8 bases and J lost 2, with 11 bases in between. Germline V gene sequence: CDR1 MNHNY, CDR2 SVGAGI (reference sequence). The CDR3 contains 13 residues. CDR3 protein: CASVSYPTDTQYF. The CDR3 DNA sequence: TGTGCCAGCGTTAGTTATCCCACAGATACGCAGTATTTT.

The chain combines TRBV10-3 with TRBJ1-2; maybe TRBD1 (5 bases). The CDR3 runs 11 residues. Germline CDR1 reads ENHRY; CDR2 reads SYGVKD. V lost 11 bases, J lost 10 bases, and 17 bases lay in between. Written as DNA, the CDR3 is TGTGCCCTAGGGGTAGGGCAGCTCTACACCTTC. Residues: CALGVGQLYTF.

This chain links TRBV6-6 with TRBJ1-2; tentative D call: TRBD1 (5 bases). The ends were cut back, 6 bases at V and 7 bases at J, with 21 bases in the middle. Germline CDR1 reads MNHNY; CDR2 reads SVGAGI (reference sequence). This CDR3 is built from 15 residues. As DNA, the CDR3 is TGTGCCAGCAGCCCCGGTCTGACAGTGTGGTTTGGCTACACCTTC. It translates to CASSPGLTVWFGYTF.